This TCR beta chain was obtained from a study of shared clonotypes between healthy human individuals (dated by TCRdb to about 2020). In the study overall: The cohort comprised a couple of women and a few men aged 18 to 49 years. The study deeply sequenced blood TCR repertoires of five healthy adults to estimate repertoire size and the extent of clonotype sharing between individuals. To increase sequencing depth and limit assay-specific biases, TCR repertoire library preparation and sequencing were carried out by different laboratories using diverse techniques. Each donor's leukapheresis produced roughly between roughly 0.9 and 8.9 billion PBMCs.

TCR CDR3 regions were amplified from genomic DNA by multiplex PCR using the deep immunoSEQ assay. Genomic DNA extracted from each cell subset was distributed evenly over all wells of several immunoSEQ 96-well plates, and each plate served as one replicate. For unsorted PBMC, roughly 300 ng of genomic DNA, equivalent to about 30,000 T cell genomes, went into each replicate PCR. Genomic DNA from unsorted PBMC was sequenced over ten immunoSEQ deep assay plates. The purified libraries were quantified using a Qubit 3.0 fluorometer, sized with a Bioanalyzer 2100, and then quantified again using the KAPA Library Quantification kit. Every immunoSEQ 96-well plate was sequenced on a separate single-read 150-cycle Illumina NextSeq 550 flow cell. The study's own analysis went as follows. The immunoSEQ output contained only junctional sequences without quality scores, so filtering could not match that applied to full-length reads. To assign V/J genes and CDR3, sequences were annotated against IMGT germline references using PyIR, a Python wrapper for IgBLAST v1.9. Reads were filtered out if the reads had weak V/J assignments (E-value above 1e-6), no CDR3, stop codons, out-of-frame junctions, or ambiguous translated residues. V3J clonotypes were defined by identical inferred V gene, J gene, and CDR3 amino acid sequence. Percentage overlap between repertoires was calculated by dividing the number of shared unique clonotypes by the size of the smaller repertoire. Repertoire richness was assessed with RTK rarefaction, the Chao1 estimator, and Recon v2.1 estimates of unobserved clonotypes. Not all clones reach the TCRdb copy of this immuneACCESS table, which keeps in-frame sequences only. Checked studies attribute under half of the gap to unresolved V genes and leave the rest unexplained. V, J and clone size were drawn from that table, and D and trimming were deduced from the DNA. The sample contains approximately 500,000 clones, about 79% of them found a single time. The ten largest clonotypes hold about an eighth of the sample.

Healthy HIV-negative adults with no recently reported acute infections or vaccinations were included as donors. All donors were Caucasian adults living in Nashville, Tennessee, USA. For unsorted samples, roughly 90 million PBMCs were counted, and genomic DNA was extracted using the QIAamp DNA Blood Mini kit. After blood collection by leukapheresis, PBMCs were isolated using Ficoll-Histopaque density gradient centrifugation and then cryopreserved in the vapor phase of liquid nitrogen. Findings and caveats that apply to the study as a whole: The small number of donors limited the genetic and exposure-history diversity represented. Sampling was restricted to blood, and TCR repertoires in tissues likely differ from the TCR repertoires found in blood. Pairwise subsampling indicated that sequencing depth was expected to affect the degree of clonotype sharing among donors.

A note on this clone: Its antigen is unknown. Base quality data are lacking; no much larger clone is found one base away.

Sequenced: PBMCs. This clonotype was obtained from a woman between 35 and 50 years old in good health. Some clones in this sample may be carry-over from other donors' samples.

The CDR3 protein is CASSEVRPATNEKLFF. The nucleotide sequence reads as follows: TGTGCCAGCAGTGAGGTCAGACCTGCAACTAATGAAAAACTGTTTTTT. Here the chain combines TRBV6-1 and TRBJ1-4, with the identity of the D gene unclear. Relative to germline, V is 3 bases shorter and J is 0 bases shorter, with 11 bases between their ends. CDR1 and CDR2 are drawn from the germline V gene: MNHNS, SASEGT. Taken from cysteine to phenylalanine, the CDR3 has 16 residues. This entry keeps only the CDR3 DNA: 48 bases, framed from base 1.